The clone carrying this T cell receptor beta chain was seen repeatedly, ten times or more. Its antigen is currently unknown. TCRbeta library construction was performed incorporating unique molecular identifiers. TCRdb ran MiXCR on the PCR reads and lists one entry per CDR3 protein. The data contain a few hundred thousand distinct CDR3 sequences, less than 9.5% of them singletons. This specimen comes from a study of T-cell reconstitution after alpha-beta-depleted transplantation in children. The CDR3 length is 12 residues. In germline, CDR1 is SGHVS, CDR2 FQNEAQ. V lost 3 bases, J lost 9 bases, and 9 bases lay in between. General observations from the study: T-cell counts and diversity at one year post-transplant came mainly from newly produced T cells. Recipient T cells and thymic progenitors that survived were the source of the high TCRbeta diversity seen at day 60 in some patients. About two months after transplant, alpha-beta T cells reportedly came from several hundred expanded graft clones.

Sequences were derived from peripheral blood, sampled 360 days after TCRalphabeta/CD19-depleted stem cell transplant. V and J are TRBV7-8 and TRBJ2-1; D is possibly TRBD2 (6 bases). This receptor was obtained from a female patient between 2 and 10 years old who had a stem cell transplant for Fanconi anemia, so the T cells may come from the graft donor. The CDR3 here is CASSLRRGEQFF. The CDR3 DNA reads as TGTGCCAGCAGCTTGAGGCGGGGTGAGCAGTTCTTC.